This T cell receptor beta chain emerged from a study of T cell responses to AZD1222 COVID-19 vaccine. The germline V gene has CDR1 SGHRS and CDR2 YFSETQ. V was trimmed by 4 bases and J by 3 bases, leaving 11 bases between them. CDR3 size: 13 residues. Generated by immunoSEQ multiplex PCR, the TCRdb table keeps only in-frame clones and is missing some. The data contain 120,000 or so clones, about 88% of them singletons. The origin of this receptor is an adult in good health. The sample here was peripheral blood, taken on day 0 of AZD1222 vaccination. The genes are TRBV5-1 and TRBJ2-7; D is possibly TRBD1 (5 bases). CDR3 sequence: CASSLRGLYEQYF. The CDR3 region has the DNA TGCGCCAGCAGCCTTAGGGGCCTCTACGAGCAGTACTTC.